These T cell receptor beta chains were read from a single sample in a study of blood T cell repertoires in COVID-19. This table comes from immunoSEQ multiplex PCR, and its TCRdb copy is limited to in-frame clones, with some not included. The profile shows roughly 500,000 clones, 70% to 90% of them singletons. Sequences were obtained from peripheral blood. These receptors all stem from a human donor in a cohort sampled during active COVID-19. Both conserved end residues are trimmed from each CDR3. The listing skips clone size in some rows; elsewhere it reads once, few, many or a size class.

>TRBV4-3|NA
ASSQDPLATYEQY
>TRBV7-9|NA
ASSLVGGEDTQY
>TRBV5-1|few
ASTSGQSVTEAF
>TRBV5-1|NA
ASSLDGTGWGNTEAF
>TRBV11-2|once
ASRIQSEANYGYT
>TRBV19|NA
ASSPWDSSEAF
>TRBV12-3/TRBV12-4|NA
ASSPRETQY
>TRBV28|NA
ASRQLGPKQGAITIGYT
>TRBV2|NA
ASSIRGSTDTQY
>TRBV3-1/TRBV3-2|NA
ASSPGLAYNEQF
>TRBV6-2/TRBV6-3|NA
ASSFTLGQVADEQY
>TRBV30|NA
AWSSSLLSGANVLT
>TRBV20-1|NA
SAQSDTQY
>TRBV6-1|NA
ASSEEGARYGYT
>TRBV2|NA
ANPFGIGTEAF
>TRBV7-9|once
ASSLVTSGSGNEQF
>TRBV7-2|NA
ASSLLSGTSGPLEQF